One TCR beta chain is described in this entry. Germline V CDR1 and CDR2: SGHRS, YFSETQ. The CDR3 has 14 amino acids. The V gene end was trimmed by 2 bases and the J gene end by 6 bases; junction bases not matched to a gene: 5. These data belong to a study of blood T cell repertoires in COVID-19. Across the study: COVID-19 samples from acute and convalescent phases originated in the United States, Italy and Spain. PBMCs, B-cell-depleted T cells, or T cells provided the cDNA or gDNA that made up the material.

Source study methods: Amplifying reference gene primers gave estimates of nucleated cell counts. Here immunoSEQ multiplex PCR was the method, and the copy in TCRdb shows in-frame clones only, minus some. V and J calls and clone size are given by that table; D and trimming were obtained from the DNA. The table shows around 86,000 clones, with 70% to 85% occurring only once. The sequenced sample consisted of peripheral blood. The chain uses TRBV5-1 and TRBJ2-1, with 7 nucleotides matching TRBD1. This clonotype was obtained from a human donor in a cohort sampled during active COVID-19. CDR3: CASSFDRVTNEQFF. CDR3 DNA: TGCGCCAGCAGCTTTGACAGGGTGACCAATGAGCAGTTCTTC.